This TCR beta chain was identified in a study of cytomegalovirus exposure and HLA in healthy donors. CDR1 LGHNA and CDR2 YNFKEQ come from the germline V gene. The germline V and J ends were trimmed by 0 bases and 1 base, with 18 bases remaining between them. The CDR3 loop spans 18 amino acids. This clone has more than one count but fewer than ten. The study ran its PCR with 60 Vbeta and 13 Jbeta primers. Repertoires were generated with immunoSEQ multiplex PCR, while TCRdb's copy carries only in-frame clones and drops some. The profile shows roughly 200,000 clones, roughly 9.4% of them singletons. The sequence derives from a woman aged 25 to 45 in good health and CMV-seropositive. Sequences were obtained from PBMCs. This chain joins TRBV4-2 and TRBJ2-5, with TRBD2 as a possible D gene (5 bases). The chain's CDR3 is CASSQDNQAAWPQETQYF. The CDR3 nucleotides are TGTGCCAGCAGCCAAGATAATCAAGCGGCGTGGCCCCAAGAGACCCAGTACTTC.